The rows below give T cell receptor beta chains drawn from one sample of a study of T-cell reconstitution after alpha-beta-depleted transplantation in children. Each CDR3 protein is one row after TCRdb ran MiXCR on the PCR reads. The table includes hundreds of thousands of distinct CDR3 sequences, about 16% detected once. The sequenced sample was PBMCs from the stem cell graft donor, obtained from the stem cell graft. The receptors were sampled from a human donor who donated a stem cell graft to a child with acute lymphoblastic leukemia. Each CDR3 is given with its conserved first and last residue. A D gene is named only where the DNA matches it firmly. The size entry is marked missing in some rows and otherwise reads once, few, many or a size class.

>TRBV25-1|few|.|TRBJ2-3
CASSEWKVADTQYF
TGTGCCAGCAGTGAATGGAAGGTTGCAGATACGCAGTATTTT
>TRBV20-1|few|TRBD1|TRBJ1-1
CSARHDRATEAFF
TGCAGTGCTAGGCACGACAGGGCCACTGAAGCTTTCTTT
>TRBV5-1|.|TRBD1|TRBJ1-1
CASSLGQGGEAFF
TGCGCCAGCAGCCTAGGACAGGGTGGGGAAGCTTTCTTT
>TRBV27|few|.|TRBJ2-2
CASSPADFVGELFF
TGTGCCAGCAGCCCCGCGGATTTTGTAGGGGAGCTGTTTTTT
>TRBV7-2|few|.|TRBJ2-7
CASRDYVEQYF
TGTGCCAGCAGGGATTACGTCGAGCAGTACTTC
>TRBV7-2|few|.|TRBJ2-7
CASSLGPSDEQYF
TGTGCCAGCAGCTTAGGTCCCAGCGACGAGCAGTACTTC
>TRBV3-1|.|.|TRBJ2-2
CASSQFFGVGELFF
TGTGCCAGCAGCCAATTCTTTGGGGTCGGGGAGCTGTTTTTT
>TRBV4-1|few|.|TRBJ1-1
CASSQGGVTAEAFF
TGCGCCAGCAGCCAAGGGGGGGTAACCGCTGAAGCTTTCTTT
>TRBV29-1|few|.|TRBJ1-1
CSVGGGEENTEAFF
TGCAGCGTGGGAGGGGGAGAAGAGAACACTGAAGCTTTCTTT
>TRBV11-2|.|TRBD2|TRBJ2-7
CASSLTSGRAAEQYF
TGTGCCAGCAGCTTGACTAGCGGGAGGGCCGCCGAGCAGTACTTC
>TRBV15|.|TRBD2|TRBJ2-7
CATSRDLASGINEQYF
TGTGCCACCAGCAGAGATCTGGCTAGCGGGATCAACGAGCAGTACTTC
>TRBV20-1|.|TRBD2|TRBJ2-7
CSARVPGLVYEQYF
TGCAGTGCTAGAGTTCCGGGACTAGTCTACGAGCAGTACTTC
>TRBV24-1|few|.|TRBJ2-5
CATSDFYRQETQYF
TGTGCCACCAGTGATTTTTACAGGCAAGAGACCCAGTACTTC
>TRBV12-3/TRBV12-4|.|.|TRBJ2-7
CASSSGVQYF
TGTGCCAGCAGTTCCGGGGTGCAGTACTTC
>TRBV12-3/TRBV12-4|few|.|TRBJ1-5
CASSLHRESQPQHF
TGTGCCAGCAGTTTACACAGGGAGAGTCAGCCCCAGCATTTT
>TRBV3-1|few|TRBD1|TRBJ2-7
CASSQGDSDYEQYF
TGTGCCAGCAGCCAAGGGGACAGTGACTACGAGCAGTACTTC
>TRBV7-9|.|.|TRBJ2-7
CASSSKVWEKYF
TGTGCCAGCAGCTCCAAGGTATGGGAGAAGTACTTC
>TRBV7-2|.|.|TRBJ2-5
CASSSAGTPGRETQYF
TGTGCCAGCAGCTCGGCCGGGACCCCAGGTCGTGAGACCCAGTACTTC
>TRBV12-3/TRBV12-4|.|TRBD2|TRBJ2-7
CASSSLGGVEQYF
TGTGCCAGCAGTTCCCTGGGAGGGGTGGAGCAGTACTTC
>TRBV7-9|few|.|TRBJ1-1
CASSLEGGQWAEAFF
TGTGCCAGCAGCTTAGAGGGAGGACAGTGGGCTGAAGCTTTCTTT
>TRBV5-4|.|.|TRBJ1-1
CASMSQLYPEAFF
TGTGCCAGCATGTCACAGCTTTACCCTGAAGCTTTCTTT
>TRBV12-3/TRBV12-4|many|.|TRBJ2-3
CASSPGWDLTDTQYF
TGTGCCAGCAGTCCCGGGTGGGACCTCACAGATACGCAGTATTTT